This T cell receptor (beta chain) appears in the sequencing data of a study of T cells expressing NK-cell markers. Overall study: Beta-chain profiling covered CD3+CD56+NKG2C+, CD3+CD56+NKG2C- and CD3+CD56-NKG2C+ sorted subsets. Seven of the eight sequenced donors were classified as HCMV-seropositive, and one was classified as seronegative. Study observations and caveats: NKG2C+ dominant clonotype frequencies in six donors were roughly 1.0-7.5% of CD8+ T cells. These same clonotypes (in several donors) also led the CD3+CD56-NKG2C+ fraction.

The CDR3 covers 13 residues. The germline CDR1 and CDR2 sequences are ENHRY and SYGVKD. About this clonotype: Antigen: not known.

TCRdb re-called the 5' RACE reads and shows each CDR3 protein once, DNA omitted. Recorded for this sample: some 280,000 distinct CDR3 sequences. The material sequenced was blood T cells: a sorted CD56 or NKG2C T cell subset, CD4+ or CD8+ T cells, or bulk PBMC T cells (not recorded which). The clonotype was recovered from a man aged 18 to 35 in good health. J is TRBJ2-1 and V is TRBV10-3; TCRdb proposes TRBD2, but this gene call is untestable without DNA. Here the CDR3 reads CAISRDLRNEQFF.